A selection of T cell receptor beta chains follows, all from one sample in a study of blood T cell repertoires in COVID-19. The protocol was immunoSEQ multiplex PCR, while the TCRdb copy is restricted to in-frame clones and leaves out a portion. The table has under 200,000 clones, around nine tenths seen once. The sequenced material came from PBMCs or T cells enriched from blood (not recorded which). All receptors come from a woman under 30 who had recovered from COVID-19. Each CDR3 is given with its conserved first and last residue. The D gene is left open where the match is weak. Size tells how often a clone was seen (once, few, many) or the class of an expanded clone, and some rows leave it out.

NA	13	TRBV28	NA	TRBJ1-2	TGTGCCAGTGAGGCCTTTAGCAGACATGGCTACACCTTC	CASEAFSRHGYTF
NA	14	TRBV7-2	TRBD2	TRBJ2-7	TGTGCCAGCAGCTCGACCCTCGGGAGGCAGAAGCAGTACTTC	CASSSTLGRQKQYF
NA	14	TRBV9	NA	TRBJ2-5	TGTGCCAGCAGCGTTTCGGTTAGCCAAGAGACCCAGTACTTC	CASSVSVSQETQYF
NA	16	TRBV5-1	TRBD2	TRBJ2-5	TGCGCCAGCAGCCCGACAATACGGGAGGCCCGAGAGACCCAGTACTTC	CASSPTIREARETQYF
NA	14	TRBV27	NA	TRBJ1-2	TGTGCCAGCAAGGACGGCTCCAGGGCTTATGGCTACACCTTC	CASKDGSRAYGYTF
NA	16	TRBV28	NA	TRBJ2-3	TGTGCCAGCAGTTTTGAGGGAGTAGAAGGCACAGATACGCAGTATTTT	CASSFEGVEGTDTQYF
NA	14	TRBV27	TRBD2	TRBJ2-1	TGTGCCAGCAGTTTTAGCGGGACTTACAATGAGCAGTTCTTC	CASSFSGTYNEQFF
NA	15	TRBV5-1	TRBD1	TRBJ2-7	TGCGCCAGCAGCTTCGGGACAGGGGGCGAGGAAGAGCAGTACTTC	CASSFGTGGEEEQYF
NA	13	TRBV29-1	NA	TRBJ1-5	TGCAGCGTTGAGCAGGGTTCGGATCAGCCCCAGCATTTT	CSVEQGSDQPQHF
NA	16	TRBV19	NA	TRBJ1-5	TGTGCCAGTAGTCGCCCTAGACAGACCGACAATCAGCCCCAGCATTTT	CASSRPRQTDNQPQHF
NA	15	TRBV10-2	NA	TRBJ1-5	TGCGCCAGCAGTGAGTCGGGTGGGCAGAAGCAGCCCCAGCATTTT	CASSESGGQKQPQHF
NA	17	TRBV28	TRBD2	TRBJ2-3	TGTGCCAGCAGTTTTGAACCGGCAGCGGGAGAAAAAGATACGCAGTATTTT	CASSFEPAAGEKDTQYF
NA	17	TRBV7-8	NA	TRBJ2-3	TGTGCCAGCAGCTTAGGTGTTGGTGCGGTTAGCGCAGATACGCAGTATTTT	CASSLGVGAVSADTQYF
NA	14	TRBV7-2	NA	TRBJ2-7	TGTGCCAGCAGCTTAAGGTCCAGCGGCTACGAGCAGTACTTC	CASSLRSSGYEQYF
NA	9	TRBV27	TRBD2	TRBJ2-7	TGTGCCAGTAGCGGGGTGGCGTACTTC	CASSGVAYF
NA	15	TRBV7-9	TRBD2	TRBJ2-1	TGTGCCAGCAGCCCACTAGCGGGAGGGCCTGATGAGCAGTTCTTC	CASSPLAGGPDEQFF
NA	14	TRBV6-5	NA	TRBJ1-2	TGTGCCAGCAAAGAGGGGGTGGCTAACTATGGCTACACCTTC	CASKEGVANYGYTF
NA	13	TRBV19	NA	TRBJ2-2	TGTGCCAGTAAAACAGGGAACACCGGGGAGCTGTTTTTT	CASKTGNTGELFF
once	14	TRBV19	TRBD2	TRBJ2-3	TGTGCCAGTAGTAGGGCCGCGGGGGGTGGTACGCAGTATTTT	CASSRAAGGGTQYF
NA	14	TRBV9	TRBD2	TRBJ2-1	TGTGCCAGCAACATAGCGGGAGGGAACAATGAGCAGTTCTTC	CASNIAGGNNEQFF
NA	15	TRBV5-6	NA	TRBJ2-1	TGTGCCAGCAGCTCGGGGGTTGGTCCCTACAATGAGCAGTTCTTC	CASSSGVGPYNEQFF
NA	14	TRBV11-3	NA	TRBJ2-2	TGTGCCAGCAGCTGGAGTTTAAACACCGGGGAGCTGTTTTTT	CASSWSLNTGELFF
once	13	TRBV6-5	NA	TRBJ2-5	TGTGCCATCCGGTCGGGTTGGAAAGAGACCCAGTACTTC	CAIRSGWKETQYF
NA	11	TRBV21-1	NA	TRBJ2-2	TGTGCCAGCCGGACAACCGGGGAGCTGTTTTTT	CASRTTGELFF
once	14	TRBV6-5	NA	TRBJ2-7	TGTGCCAGCAGTTACGCCGACGGAGACTACGAGCAGTACTTC	CASSYADGDYEQYF
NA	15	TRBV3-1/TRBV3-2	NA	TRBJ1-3	TGTGCCAGCAGCCTCCCGGGGAGCTCTGGAAACACCATATATTTT	CASSLPGSSGNTIYF
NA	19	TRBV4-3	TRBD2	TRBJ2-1	TGCGCCAGCAGCCAAGATGGAGCGGGACTAGCGGGGAGCTACAATGAGCAGTTCTTC	CASSQDGAGLAGSYNEQFF
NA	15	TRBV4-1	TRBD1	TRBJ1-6	TGCGCCAGCAGCCCCCGGGACAGTCTAAATTCACCCCTCCACTTT	CASSPRDSLNSPLHF
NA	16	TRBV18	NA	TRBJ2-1	TGTGCCAGCTCACCTCCGACCCCGGGTACCTACAATGAGCAGTTCTTC	CASSPPTPGTYNEQFF
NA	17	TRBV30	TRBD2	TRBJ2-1	TGTGCCTGGGTGCCCCCTCCTACTGTCGGGAGGGGACGGGAGCAGTTCTTC	CAWVPPPTVGRGREQFF
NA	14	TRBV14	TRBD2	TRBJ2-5	TGTGCCAGCAGCCAAGAGATAGCGGGGGAGACCCAGTACTTC	CASSQEIAGETQYF
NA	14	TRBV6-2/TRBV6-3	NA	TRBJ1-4	TGTGCCAGCAGCTCGGGCCGGGGTAATGAAAAACTGTTTTTT	CASSSGRGNEKLFF
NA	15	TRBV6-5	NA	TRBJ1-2	TGTGCCAGCAGTTACTATGAGGGGGTTGGAGTAGGCTACACCTTC	CASSYYEGVGVGYTF
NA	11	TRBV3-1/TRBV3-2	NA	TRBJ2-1	TGTGCCAGCAGCCGACTAGGTGAGCAGTTCTTC	CASSRLGEQFF
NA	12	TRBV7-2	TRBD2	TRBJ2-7	TGTGCCAGCAGAGGACTAGCGGGCGAGCAGTACTTC	CASRGLAGEQYF
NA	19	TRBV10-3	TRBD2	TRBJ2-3	TGTGCCACCAGGGAACCGACTAGCGGGAGGGTCGGGGGCACAGATACGCAGTATTTT	CATREPTSGRVGGTDTQYF
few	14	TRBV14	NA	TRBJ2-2	TGTGCCACCGCGCGGGACTTTAACACCGGGGAGCTGTTTTTT	CATARDFNTGELFF
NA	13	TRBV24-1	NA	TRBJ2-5	TGTGCCACCAGTGATGGGCACCAAGAGACCCAGTACTTC	CATSDGHQETQYF
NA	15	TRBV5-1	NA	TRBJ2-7	TGCGCCAGCAGCATTAGCGGAGGGATCTCCTACGAGCAGTACTTC	CASSISGGISYEQYF
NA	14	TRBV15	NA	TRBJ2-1	TGTGCCACCAGCAGAGCCTATGATAGCAATGAGCAGTTCTTC	CATSRAYDSNEQFF
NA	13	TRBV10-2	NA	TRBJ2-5	TGCGCCAGCAGACCCGAGGCGTTGGAGACCCAGTACTTC	CASRPEALETQYF
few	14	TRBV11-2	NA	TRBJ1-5	TGTGCCAGCAGCTTAGGACAGTCCAATCAGCCCCAGCATTTT	CASSLGQSNQPQHF
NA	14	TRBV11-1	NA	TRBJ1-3	TGTGCCAGCAGCTCGCGGTCCTCTGGAAACACCATATATTTT	CASSSRSSGNTIYF
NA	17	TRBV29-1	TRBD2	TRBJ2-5	TGCAGCCTGTGGGACGAAGATAGCGGGAGGAACCAAGAGACCCAGTACTTC	CSLWDEDSGRNQETQYF
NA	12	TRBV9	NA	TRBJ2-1	TGTGCCAGCAGCGTAGCCGCGAATGAGCAGTTCTTC	CASSVAANEQFF
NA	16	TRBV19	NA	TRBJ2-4	TGTGCCAGTAGTATGCCGGACTTGTTAGCCAAAAACATTCAGTACTTC	CASSMPDLLAKNIQYF
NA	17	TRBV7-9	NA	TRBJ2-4	TGTGCCAGCAGCTACAACCTAGGATCACAGGAAAAAAACATTCAGTACTTC	CASSYNLGSQEKNIQYF
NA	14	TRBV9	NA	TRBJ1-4	TGTGCCAGCACCTCAGAAGGGGCGGCAGAAAAACTGTTTTTT	CASTSEGAAEKLFF